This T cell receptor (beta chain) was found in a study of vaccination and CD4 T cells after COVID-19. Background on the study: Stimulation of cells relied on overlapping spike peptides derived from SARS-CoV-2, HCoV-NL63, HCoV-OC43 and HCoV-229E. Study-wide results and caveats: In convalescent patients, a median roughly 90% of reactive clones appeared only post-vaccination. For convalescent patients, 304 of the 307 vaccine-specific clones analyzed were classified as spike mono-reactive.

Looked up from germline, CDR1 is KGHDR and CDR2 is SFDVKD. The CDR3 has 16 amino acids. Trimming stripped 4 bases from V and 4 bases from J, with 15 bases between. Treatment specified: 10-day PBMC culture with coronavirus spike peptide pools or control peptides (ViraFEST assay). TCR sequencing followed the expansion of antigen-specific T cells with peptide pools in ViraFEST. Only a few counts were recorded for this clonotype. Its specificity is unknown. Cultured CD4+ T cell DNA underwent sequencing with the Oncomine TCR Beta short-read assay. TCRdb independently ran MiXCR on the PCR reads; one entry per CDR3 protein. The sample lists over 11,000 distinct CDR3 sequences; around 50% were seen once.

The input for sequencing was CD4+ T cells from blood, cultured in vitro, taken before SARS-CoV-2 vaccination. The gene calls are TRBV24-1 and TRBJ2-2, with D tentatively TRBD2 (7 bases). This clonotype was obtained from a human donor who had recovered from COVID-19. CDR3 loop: CATSEPTGRGTGELFF. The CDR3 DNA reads TGTGCCACCAGTGAGCCCACAGGGAGGGGCACCGGGGAGCTGTTTTTT.